This TCR beta chain is drawn from a study of CD8 T cell repertoires and HIV-1 epitope variants. Whole-study findings and limits: Roughly nine antigen-specific TCR beta clonotypes were found; more than five seemed cross-reactive to variants.

Sequencing of TCR beta CDR3 used immunoSEQ survey depth. Assay used: immunoSEQ multiplex PCR; TCRdb lists only in-frame clones, some missing. The sample holds about 95,000 clones; just under 75% are singletons and the top ten take 25% to 30%. This clone has a handful of counts. What it binds is unknown. What was sequenced was uncultured baseline CD8+ T cells from peripheral blood mononuclear cells (PBMCs). The receptor was isolated from a male donor with HIV.

The CDR3 loop is CAWSRGGANEQYF. CDR3 nucleotides: TGTGCCTGGAGTCGAGGGGGGGCGAACGAGCAGTACTTC. The J gene is TRBJ2-7, the V gene TRBV30; D might be TRBD2 (7 bases). V lost 2 bases, J lost 5 bases, and 13 bases lay in between. This CDR3 has 13 amino acids. Germline values: CDR1 GTSNPN, CDR2 SVGIG (reference sequence).